Shown below are 27 T cell receptor beta chains from a single sample sequenced in a study of blood T cell repertoires in COVID-19. The data were produced by immunoSEQ multiplex PCR, yet TCRdb's version contains in-frame clones alone and is incomplete. The data contain about 110,000 clones, less than 75% of them singletons. The sample was peripheral blood. All receptors derive from a woman in her sixties or seventies with acute or convalescent COVID-19.

The chain combines TRBV5-1 with TRBJ2-1; 9 bases fit TRBD2. Trimming took 0 bases from V and 3 from J; bases not matched to a gene: 4. CDR3 length equals 16 residues. Germline assignment: CDR1 SGHRS and CDR2 YFSETQ. The CDR3 nucleotides read TGCGCCAGCAGCTTGGACGGGCGGGGGGGCTACAATGAGCAGTTCTTC. Translated: CASSLDGRGGYNEQFF. Variable domain in full (rest from reference TRBV5-1 and TRBJ2-1): KAGVTQTPRYLIKTRGQQVTLSCSPISGHRSVSWYQQTPGQGLQFLFEYFSETQRNKGNFPGRFSGRQFSNSRSEMNVSTLELGDSALYLCASSLDGRGGYNEQFFGPGTRLTVL.

The chain carries TRBV29-1 and TRBJ1-4; 7 bases map to TRBD1. The CDR3 has 13 amino acids. Germline V CDR1 and CDR2: SQVTM, ANQGSEA. V shed 7 bases, J shed 5 bases, and the junction held 7 bases outside the gene matches. CDR3 nucleotides: TGCAGCGCCCGGGACAGCCGGAATGAAAAACTGTTTTTT. It specifies CSARDSRNEKLFF.

J is TRBJ1-1 and V is TRBV7-2; no reliable D call. Germline V gene lookup returns CDR1 SGHTA and CDR2 FQGNSA. The CDR3 is made up of 13 amino acids. V shed 3 bases and J shed 1 base, with 6 bases lying between them. CDR3 sequence: CASSLNRNTEAFF. The CDR3 region has the DNA TGTGCCAGCAGCTTGAACAGGAACACTGAAGCTTTCTTT.

The chain employs TRBV12-5 and TRBJ2-5, with TRBD1 identical over 9 bases. This CDR3 is 14 amino acids long. V lost 6 bases, J lost 2 bases, and 4 bases stayed unmatched. Germline loops: CDR1 LGHNT, CDR2 FRNRAP. The chain's CDR3 is CASGTGTGQETQYF. The DNA of the CDR3 is TGTGCTAGTGGGACCGGGACAGGGCAAGAGACCCAGTACTTC.

The chain employs TRBV9 and TRBJ2-3; D possibly corresponds to TRBD2 (5 bases). Trimming shortened V by 3 bases and J by 0 bases, and 32 bases separated the two germline ends. Germline assignment: CDR1 SGDLS and CDR2 YYNGEE. The CDR3 is 22 residues long. CDR3 DNA sequence: TGTGCCAGCAGCGCCACTCAACTAACGTCCCCCCGCGCGGGTACTAGCACAGATACGCAGTATTTT. This encodes CASSATQLTSPRAGTSTDTQYF.

The chain links TRBV5-1 to TRBJ1-5; 9 nucleotides match TRBD1. Germline V gives CDR1 SGHRS, CDR2 YFSETQ. The CDR3 length is 16 residues. The junction had 7 bases not matched to a gene; V was cut back by 0 bases and J by 6 bases. CDR3 loop: CASSLEGQGGGQPQHF. The DNA for the CDR3 is TGCGCCAGCAGCTTGGAGGGACAGGGAGGGGGTCAGCCCCAGCATTTT.

This chain links TRBV7-2 with TRBJ2-7, with D unresolved. Germline V gene data show CDR1 as SGHTA and CDR2 as FQGNSA. The V end was cut by 2 bases, the J end by 2 bases, with 10 bases between. The CDR3 extends over 14 amino acids. For the CDR3, the DNA is TGTGCCAGCAGCTTACGGGTTTGGACCTACGAGCAGTACTTC. Its protein product is CASSLRVWTYEQYF.

This chain connects TRBV16 to TRBJ2-7; D ambiguous. Per the germline V gene, CDR1 is KGHSY and CDR2 is FQNENV. This CDR3 region has 12 residues. Trimming took off 2 bases at V and 2 bases at J, with 4 bases between the two ends. The CDR3 here is CASSQAAYEQYF. In DNA, the CDR3 is TGTGCCAGCAGCCAAGCGGCCTACGAGCAGTACTTC.

The rearrangement links TRBV28 to TRBJ1-4; D possibly corresponds to TRBD1 (6 bases). Looked up from germline, CDR1 is MDHEN and CDR2 is SYDVKM. The CDR3 sequence is 16 residues long. Trimming cost V 5 bases and J 7 bases, with 20 bases left between them. CDR3 protein: CASSTGSTGRGEKLFF. The CDR3 bases are TGTGCCAGCAGTACAGGGTCTACAGGGAGGGGTGAAAAACTGTTTTTT.

J is TRBJ2-7 and V is TRBV18; 7 nucleotides line up with TRBD1. V shed 6 bases and J 0 bases; nucleotides not matched to a gene: 2. The CDR3 is made up of 13 amino acids. The germline V gene has CDR1 KGHSH and CDR2 LQKENI. CDR3 protein: CASSTGSSYEQYF. CDR3 DNA: TGTGCCAGCTCGACAGGGTCCTCCTACGAGCAGTACTTC.

V and J are TRBV18 and TRBJ2-5; TRBD1 agrees at 8 bases. The CDR3 loop spans 14 amino acids. V shed 3 bases and J 5 bases; nucleotides not matched to a gene: 5. The germline V gene encodes CDR1 KGHSH and CDR2 LQKENI. The chain's CDR3 is CASSPRGQAETQYF. The CDR3 DNA reads TGTGCCAGCTCACCCAGGGGGCAGGCGGAGACCCAGTACTTC. Supplemented by reference TRBV18 and TRBJ2-5, the full variable domain reads NAGVMQNPRHLVRRRGQEARLRCSPMKGHSHVYWYRQLPEEGLKFMVYLQKENIIDESGMPKERFSAEFPKEGPSILRIQQVVRGDSAAYFCASSPRGQAETQYFGPGTRLLVL.

This chain connects TRBV18 to TRBJ1-4; no clear D gene. CDR3 length equals 16 residues. CDR1 and CDR2 from the germline V gene are KGHSH and LQKENI. Trimming removed 8 bases from V and 0 bases from J, with 16 bases in between. The CDR3 DNA follows: TGTGCCAGCCGGCAGGCCACGGTAGCAACTAATGAAAAACTGTTTTTT. Its translation: CASRQATVATNEKLFF.

The count of this clone is one. This chain joins TRBV2 and TRBJ1-2, with no clear D. The V end lost 4 bases, the J end lost 6 bases, and 21 bases lay between the germline ends. The CDR3 extends over 16 amino acids. Germline V gives CDR1 SNHLY, CDR2 FYNNEI. The CDR3 DNA reads as TGTGCCAGCAGTGTATCGAGGTCAAAATCAAGGAATGGCTACACCTTC. This translates into CASSVSRSKSRNGYTF.

The CDR3, as DNA: TGTGCCAGCAGCTTAGGGGGACACCAGGAAGAGCAGTACTTC. This sequence encodes CASSLGGHQEEQYF. The chain has TRBV7-8 and TRBJ2-7, with D possibly TRBD1 on 6 matching bases. CDR3 length: 14 residues. V lost 1 base and J lost 7, with 14 bases in between. Looked up from germline, CDR1 is SGHVS and CDR2 is FQNEAQ.

As concerns this clone: The sample carries other DNA sequences with the same CDR3. The rearrangement joins TRBV13 to TRBJ1-5; no clear D. The CDR3 length is 13 residues. Trimming pared 2 bases from V and 2 bases from J, leaving 4 bases between. Germline V lookup: CDR1 PRHDT, CDR2 FYEKMQ (reference sequence). The CDR3 bases are TGTGCCAGCAGCTTAAGCCGCAATCAGCCCCAGCATTTT. Translated: CASSLSRNQPQHF.

The chain is built from TRBV6-5 and TRBJ1-3, with TRBD1 identical over 7 bases. V shed 4 bases and J 4 bases; nucleotides not matched to a gene: 4. Germline values: CDR1 MNHEY, CDR2 SVGAGI. The CDR3 has 14 amino acids. The CDR3 region is CASSSPGQGNTIYF. The CDR3 nucleotides read TGTGCCAGCAGTTCCCCGGGACAGGGAAACACCATATATTTT.

The rearrangement uses TRBV5-1 and TRBJ2-7; 10 bases line up with TRBD2. Per germline, CDR1 SGHRS and CDR2 YFSETQ. Trimming took 5 bases from V and 6 from J; bases not matched to a gene: 14. The CDR3 is made up of 16 amino acids. CDR3 nucleotide sequence: TGCGCCAGCAGTCTAAACTCCGGGACTAGCGAGGGCGAGCAGTACTTC. Amino acids: CASSLNSGTSEGEQYF.

This clone has only a few counts. In DNA form, the CDR3 reads TGCAGCGTTAATACGCCAACAAGTCTCTATGGCTACACCTTC. The encoded protein is CSVNTPTSLYGYTF. The chain links TRBV29-1 to TRBJ1-2; D unclear. The CDR3 covers 14 residues. Germline V gene data show CDR1 as SQVTM and CDR2 as ANQGSEA. V dropped 5 bases and J dropped 4 bases, with 17 bases sitting between them.

Notes on this clone: Within the sample, other DNA sequences also encode this same CDR3. This chain joins TRBV6-1 and TRBJ1-5, with 8 bases matching TRBD1. The CDR3 spans 14 residues. CDR1 is MNHNS, CDR2 SASEGT, per germline. V trimming: 1 base; J trimming: 5 bases; junction bases outside the gene matches: 1. This chain's CDR3 is CASSEGQGYQPQHF. CDR3 bases: TGTGCCAGCAGTGAAGGACAGGGGTATCAGCCCCAGCATTTT.

The DNA for the CDR3 is TGTGCCTGGAGTGTCGGCTATGGCTACACCTTC. This encodes CAWSVGYGYTF. The chain is built from TRBV30 and TRBJ1-2; D is unresolved. V was pared by 0 bases and J by 4 bases, with 3 bases between. The CDR3 sequence is 11 residues long. Germline lookup yields CDR1 GTSNPN and CDR2 SVGIG (reference sequence).

The chain joins TRBV5-8 to TRBJ2-7; 10 bases are a match to TRBD2. The CDR3 runs to 15 residues. In germline, CDR1 is SGHTS, CDR2 YDEGEE. With 4 bases clipped from V and 2 bases from J, the junction kept 6 bases outside the gene matches. The CDR3 DNA reads as TGTGCCAGCAGCCAGGGACTAGCGAGAACCTACGAGCAGTACTTC. Its translation: CASSQGLARTYEQYF.

The rearrangement links TRBV14 to TRBJ2-1; 8 bases line up with TRBD2. The CDR3 sequence is 17 residues long. Germline V gene data show CDR1 as SGHDN and CDR2 as FVKESK. With 1 base clipped from V and 8 bases from J, the junction kept 13 bases outside the gene matches. CDR3 region: CASSQGFGTSTLHEQFF. The CDR3 region has the DNA TGTGCCAGCAGCCAAGGCTTCGGGACTAGTACTCTCCATGAGCAGTTCTTC. The whole variable domain, remainder taken from reference TRBV14 and TRBJ2-1, is EAGVTQFPSHSVIEKGQTVTLRCDPISGHDNLYWYRRVMGKEIKFLLHFVKESKQDESGMPNNRFLAERTGGTYSTLKVQPAELEDSGVYFCASSQGFGTSTLHEQFFGPGTRLTVL.

The genes are TRBV7-2 and TRBJ1-5; TRBD1 is a possible D gene (6 bases). The CDR3 consists of 16 residues. V lost 2 bases and J lost 1, with 12 bases in between. Per the germline V gene, CDR1 is SGHTA and CDR2 is FQGNSA. As DNA, the CDR3 is TGTGCCAGCAGCTTATTAGGGGGGGCGAGCAATCAGCCCCAGCATTTT. Translated: CASSLLGGASNQPQHF.

This chain connects TRBV19 to TRBJ2-2, with a tentative D call TRBD2 (7 bases). CDR1 is LNHDA and CDR2 is SQIVND in the germline V gene (reference sequence). The CDR3 is 13 amino acids. V lost 5 bases and J lost 11, with 15 bases in between. CDR3 loop: CASSLGGAGELFF. The CDR3 DNA is TGTGCCAGTAGTCTGGGGGGGGCGGGAGAGCTGTTTTTT.

The genes are TRBV6-5 and TRBJ2-7, with TRBD1 as a possible D gene (6 bases). There are 13 residues in the CDR3. Trimming took 6 bases from V and 2 from J, leaving 11 bases between them. Germline V gives CDR1 MNHEY, CDR2 SVGAGI. The CDR3 sequence is CASSQDSTYEQYF. The CDR3 DNA is TGTGCCAGCAGCCAGGACAGTACCTACGAGCAGTACTTC.

This chain joins TRBV15 and TRBJ2-1; 8 positions agree with TRBD2. Germline CDR1 and CDR2: LNHNV and YYDKDF (reference sequence). The V segment lost 0 bases and the J segment 8 bases; nucleotides outside the gene matches: 6. CDR3 length equals 15 residues. The CDR3 region has the DNA TGTGCCACCAGCAGAGATAGCGGACTAGCCGATGAGCAGTTCTTC. Protein product: CATSRDSGLADEQFF.

The rearrangement uses TRBV25-1 and TRBJ1-5; no clear D. The V and J ends lost 5 bases and 7 bases respectively, with 12 bases between them. This CDR3 region has 13 residues. Germline V lookup: CDR1 MGHDK, CDR2 SYGVNS. CDR3: CASSSRRGQPQHF. The CDR3, as DNA: TGTGCCAGCAGTTCAAGGCGAGGACAGCCCCAGCATTTT.